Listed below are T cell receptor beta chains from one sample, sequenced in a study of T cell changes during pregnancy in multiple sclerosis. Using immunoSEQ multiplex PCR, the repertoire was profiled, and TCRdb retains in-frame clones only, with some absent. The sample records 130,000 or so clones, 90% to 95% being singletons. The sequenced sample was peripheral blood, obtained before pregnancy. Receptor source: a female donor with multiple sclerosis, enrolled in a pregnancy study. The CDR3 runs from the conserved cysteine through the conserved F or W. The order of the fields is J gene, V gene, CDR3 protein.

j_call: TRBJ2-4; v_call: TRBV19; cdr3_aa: CASSIRKGAKNIQYF
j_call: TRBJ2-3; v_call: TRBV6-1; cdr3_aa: CASSGRGMDTQYF
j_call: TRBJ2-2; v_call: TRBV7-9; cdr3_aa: CASSFSGGPTGELFF
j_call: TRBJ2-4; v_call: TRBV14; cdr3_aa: CASSWTAAKNIQYF
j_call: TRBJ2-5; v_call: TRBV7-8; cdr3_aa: CASSPSTGFGETQYF
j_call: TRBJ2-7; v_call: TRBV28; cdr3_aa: CASSLWRGLAGVHEQYF
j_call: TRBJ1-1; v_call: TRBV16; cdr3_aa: CASSQSLDRDTEAFF
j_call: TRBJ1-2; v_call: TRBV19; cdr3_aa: CASRLDRDNYGYTF
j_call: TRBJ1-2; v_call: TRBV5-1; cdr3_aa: CASSRTTGGGYGYTF
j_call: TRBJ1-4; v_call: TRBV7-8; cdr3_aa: CASSSGTVIGEKLFF
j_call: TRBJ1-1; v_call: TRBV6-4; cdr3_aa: CASRREATNTEAFF
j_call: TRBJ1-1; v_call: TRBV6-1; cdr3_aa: CASSVGQGPGRRTEAFF
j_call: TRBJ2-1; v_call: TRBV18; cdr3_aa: CASSTRQNNEQFF
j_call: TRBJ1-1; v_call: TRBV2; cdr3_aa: CATLPPVPVAEAFF
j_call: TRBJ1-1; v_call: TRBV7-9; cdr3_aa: CASSSAGTGNTEAFF
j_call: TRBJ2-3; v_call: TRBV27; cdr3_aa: CASSSQSGRGQGTDTQYF
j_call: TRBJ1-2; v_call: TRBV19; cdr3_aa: CASSNGRDDGYTF
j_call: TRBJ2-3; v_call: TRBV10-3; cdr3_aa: CAISESKDEGQYF
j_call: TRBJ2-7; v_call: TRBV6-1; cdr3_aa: CASSTASGSAYEQYF
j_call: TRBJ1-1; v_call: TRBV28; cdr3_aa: CASSLRTEAFF
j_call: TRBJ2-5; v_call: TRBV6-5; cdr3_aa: CASSYYSQETQYF
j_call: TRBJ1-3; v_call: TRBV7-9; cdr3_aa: CASSLAGAGNTIYF
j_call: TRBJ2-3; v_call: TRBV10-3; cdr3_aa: CAIGYVGGNGATDTQYF
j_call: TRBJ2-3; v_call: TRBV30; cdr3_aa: CAWSVLAGSTDTQYF
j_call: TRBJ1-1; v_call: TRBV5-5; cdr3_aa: CASSLGAGGTEAFF
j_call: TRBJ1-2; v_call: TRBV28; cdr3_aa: CASSFGGGKGGYTF
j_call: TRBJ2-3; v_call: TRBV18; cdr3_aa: CASSPPSDSQPLQYF
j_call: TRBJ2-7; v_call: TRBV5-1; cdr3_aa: CASSLRQGADEQYF
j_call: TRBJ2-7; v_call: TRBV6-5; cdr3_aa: CASSYGGPSSYEQYF
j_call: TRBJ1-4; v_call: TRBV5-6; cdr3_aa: CASSLGDEKLFF
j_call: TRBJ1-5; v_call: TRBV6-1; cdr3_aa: CASSGANSFDSNQPQHF
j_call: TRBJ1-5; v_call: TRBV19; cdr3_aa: CASSIRGVKYSNQPQHF
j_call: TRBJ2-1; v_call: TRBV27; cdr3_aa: CASSPLGPRGNEQFF
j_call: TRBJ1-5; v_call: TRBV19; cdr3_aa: CASSIGGAGDSNQPQHF
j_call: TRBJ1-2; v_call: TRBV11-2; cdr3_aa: CASSLVGGVYGYTF
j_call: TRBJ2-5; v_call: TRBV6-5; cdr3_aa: CASNPEVHTETQYF
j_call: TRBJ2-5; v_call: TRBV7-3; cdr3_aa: CASSLASPSGVKYF
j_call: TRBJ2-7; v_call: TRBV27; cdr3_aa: CASSLSGVQAAYEQYF
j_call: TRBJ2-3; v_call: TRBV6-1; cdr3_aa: CASSESSGLQSTDTQYF
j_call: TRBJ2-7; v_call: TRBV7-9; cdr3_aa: CASSQGALPSYEQYF
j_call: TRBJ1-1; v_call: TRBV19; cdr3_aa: CASTPYNIGANTEAFF